The source of this TCR beta chain is a study of blood T cell repertoires in COVID-19. The length of the CDR3 is 17 residues. The germline gives CDR1 LGHNA, CDR2 YSLEER. V shed 4 bases, J shed 1 base, and the junction held 7 bases outside the gene matches. Assay used: immunoSEQ multiplex PCR; TCRdb lists only in-frame clones, some missing. In the table there are 250,000 to 350,000 clones, 70% to 90% of which are singletons. The chain carries TRBV4-3 and TRBJ2-1; TRBD2 agrees at 10 bases. Sequenced input: peripheral blood. The sequence was obtained from a woman between 50 and 59 years old who had recovered from COVID-19. CDR3 amino acids: CASSPRLAGSSYNEQFF. The CDR3 coding sequence is TGCGCCAGCAGCCCACGACTAGCGGGTTCTTCCTACAATGAGCAGTTCTTC.